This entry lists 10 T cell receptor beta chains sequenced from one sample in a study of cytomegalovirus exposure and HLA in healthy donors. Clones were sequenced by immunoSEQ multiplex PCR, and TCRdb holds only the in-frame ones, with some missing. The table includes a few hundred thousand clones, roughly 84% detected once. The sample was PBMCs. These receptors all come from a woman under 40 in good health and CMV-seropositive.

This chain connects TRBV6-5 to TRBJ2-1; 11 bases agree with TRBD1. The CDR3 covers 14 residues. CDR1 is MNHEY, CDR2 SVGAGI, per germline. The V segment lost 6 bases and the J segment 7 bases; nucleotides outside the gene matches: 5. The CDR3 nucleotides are TGTGCCAGCAGGAGCGGACAGGGGGCGAATGAGCAGTTCTTC. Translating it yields CASRSGQGANEQFF.

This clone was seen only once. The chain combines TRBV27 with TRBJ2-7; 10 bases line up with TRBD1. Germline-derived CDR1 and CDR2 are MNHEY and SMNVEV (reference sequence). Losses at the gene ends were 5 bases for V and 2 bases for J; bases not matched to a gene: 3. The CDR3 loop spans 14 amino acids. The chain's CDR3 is CASSTGTGAYEQYF. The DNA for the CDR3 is TGTGCCAGCAGTACCGGGACAGGGGCCTACGAGCAGTACTTC.

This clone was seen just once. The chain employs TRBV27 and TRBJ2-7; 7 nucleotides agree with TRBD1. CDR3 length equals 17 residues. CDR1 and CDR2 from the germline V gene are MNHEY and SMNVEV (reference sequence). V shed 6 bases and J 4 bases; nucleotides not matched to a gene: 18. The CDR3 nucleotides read TGTGCCAGCAGGACCCAGCTTAGGACAGGCGACGGTTACGAGCAGTACTTC. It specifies CASRTQLRTGDGYEQYF.

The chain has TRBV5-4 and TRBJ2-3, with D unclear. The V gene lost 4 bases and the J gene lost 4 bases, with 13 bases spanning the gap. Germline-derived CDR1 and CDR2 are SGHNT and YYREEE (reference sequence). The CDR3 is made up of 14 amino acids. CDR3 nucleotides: TGTGCCAGCAGCCCTGGTGGGGTTGCAGATACGCAGTATTTT. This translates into CASSPGGVADTQYF.

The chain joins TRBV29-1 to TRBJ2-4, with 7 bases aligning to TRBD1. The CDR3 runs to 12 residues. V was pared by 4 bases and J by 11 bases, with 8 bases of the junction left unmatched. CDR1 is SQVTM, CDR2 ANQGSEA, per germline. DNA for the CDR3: TGCAGCGTTGTTACAGGGGAAGTCGTTCAGTACTTC. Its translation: CSVVTGEVVQYF.

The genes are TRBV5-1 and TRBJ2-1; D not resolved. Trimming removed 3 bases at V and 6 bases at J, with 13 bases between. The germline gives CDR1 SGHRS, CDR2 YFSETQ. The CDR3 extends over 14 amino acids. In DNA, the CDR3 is TGCGCCAGCAGCTCCCCGCATGAGCGCAATGAGCAGTTCTTC. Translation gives CASSSPHERNEQFF.

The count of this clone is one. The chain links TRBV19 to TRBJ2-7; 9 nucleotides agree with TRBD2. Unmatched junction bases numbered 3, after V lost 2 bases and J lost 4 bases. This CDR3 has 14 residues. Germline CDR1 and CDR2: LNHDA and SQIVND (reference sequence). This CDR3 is CASSIRGRVYEQYF. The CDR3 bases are TGTGCCAGTAGTATACGCGGGAGGGTTTACGAGCAGTACTTC. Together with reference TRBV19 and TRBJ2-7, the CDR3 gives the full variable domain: DGGITQSPKYLFRKEGQNVTLSCEQNLNHDAMYWYRQDPGQGLRLIYYSQIVNDFQKGDIAEGYSVSREKKESFPLTVTSAQKNPTAFYLCASSIRGRVYEQYFGPGTRLTVT.

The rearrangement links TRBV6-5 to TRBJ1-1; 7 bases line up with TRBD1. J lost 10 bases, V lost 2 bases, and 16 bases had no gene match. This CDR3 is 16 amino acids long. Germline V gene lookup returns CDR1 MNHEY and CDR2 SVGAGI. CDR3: CASSYAPGGGQRGAFF. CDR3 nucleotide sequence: TGTGCCAGCAGTTACGCCCCAGGGGGGGGCCAAAGAGGAGCTTTCTTT.

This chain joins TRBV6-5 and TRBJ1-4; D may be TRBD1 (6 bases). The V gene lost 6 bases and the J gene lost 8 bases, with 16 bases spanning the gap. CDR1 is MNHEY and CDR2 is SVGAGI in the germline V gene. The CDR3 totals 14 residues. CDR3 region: CASRGLQGSEKLFF. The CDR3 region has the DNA TGTGCCAGCAGAGGGCTACAGGGATCCGAAAAACTGTTTTTT.

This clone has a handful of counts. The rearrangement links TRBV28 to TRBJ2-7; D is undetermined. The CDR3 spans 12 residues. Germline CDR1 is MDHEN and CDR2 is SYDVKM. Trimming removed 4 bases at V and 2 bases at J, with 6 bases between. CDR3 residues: CASSSLPYEQYF. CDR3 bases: TGTGCCAGCAGTTCCTTGCCCTACGAGCAGTACTTC.